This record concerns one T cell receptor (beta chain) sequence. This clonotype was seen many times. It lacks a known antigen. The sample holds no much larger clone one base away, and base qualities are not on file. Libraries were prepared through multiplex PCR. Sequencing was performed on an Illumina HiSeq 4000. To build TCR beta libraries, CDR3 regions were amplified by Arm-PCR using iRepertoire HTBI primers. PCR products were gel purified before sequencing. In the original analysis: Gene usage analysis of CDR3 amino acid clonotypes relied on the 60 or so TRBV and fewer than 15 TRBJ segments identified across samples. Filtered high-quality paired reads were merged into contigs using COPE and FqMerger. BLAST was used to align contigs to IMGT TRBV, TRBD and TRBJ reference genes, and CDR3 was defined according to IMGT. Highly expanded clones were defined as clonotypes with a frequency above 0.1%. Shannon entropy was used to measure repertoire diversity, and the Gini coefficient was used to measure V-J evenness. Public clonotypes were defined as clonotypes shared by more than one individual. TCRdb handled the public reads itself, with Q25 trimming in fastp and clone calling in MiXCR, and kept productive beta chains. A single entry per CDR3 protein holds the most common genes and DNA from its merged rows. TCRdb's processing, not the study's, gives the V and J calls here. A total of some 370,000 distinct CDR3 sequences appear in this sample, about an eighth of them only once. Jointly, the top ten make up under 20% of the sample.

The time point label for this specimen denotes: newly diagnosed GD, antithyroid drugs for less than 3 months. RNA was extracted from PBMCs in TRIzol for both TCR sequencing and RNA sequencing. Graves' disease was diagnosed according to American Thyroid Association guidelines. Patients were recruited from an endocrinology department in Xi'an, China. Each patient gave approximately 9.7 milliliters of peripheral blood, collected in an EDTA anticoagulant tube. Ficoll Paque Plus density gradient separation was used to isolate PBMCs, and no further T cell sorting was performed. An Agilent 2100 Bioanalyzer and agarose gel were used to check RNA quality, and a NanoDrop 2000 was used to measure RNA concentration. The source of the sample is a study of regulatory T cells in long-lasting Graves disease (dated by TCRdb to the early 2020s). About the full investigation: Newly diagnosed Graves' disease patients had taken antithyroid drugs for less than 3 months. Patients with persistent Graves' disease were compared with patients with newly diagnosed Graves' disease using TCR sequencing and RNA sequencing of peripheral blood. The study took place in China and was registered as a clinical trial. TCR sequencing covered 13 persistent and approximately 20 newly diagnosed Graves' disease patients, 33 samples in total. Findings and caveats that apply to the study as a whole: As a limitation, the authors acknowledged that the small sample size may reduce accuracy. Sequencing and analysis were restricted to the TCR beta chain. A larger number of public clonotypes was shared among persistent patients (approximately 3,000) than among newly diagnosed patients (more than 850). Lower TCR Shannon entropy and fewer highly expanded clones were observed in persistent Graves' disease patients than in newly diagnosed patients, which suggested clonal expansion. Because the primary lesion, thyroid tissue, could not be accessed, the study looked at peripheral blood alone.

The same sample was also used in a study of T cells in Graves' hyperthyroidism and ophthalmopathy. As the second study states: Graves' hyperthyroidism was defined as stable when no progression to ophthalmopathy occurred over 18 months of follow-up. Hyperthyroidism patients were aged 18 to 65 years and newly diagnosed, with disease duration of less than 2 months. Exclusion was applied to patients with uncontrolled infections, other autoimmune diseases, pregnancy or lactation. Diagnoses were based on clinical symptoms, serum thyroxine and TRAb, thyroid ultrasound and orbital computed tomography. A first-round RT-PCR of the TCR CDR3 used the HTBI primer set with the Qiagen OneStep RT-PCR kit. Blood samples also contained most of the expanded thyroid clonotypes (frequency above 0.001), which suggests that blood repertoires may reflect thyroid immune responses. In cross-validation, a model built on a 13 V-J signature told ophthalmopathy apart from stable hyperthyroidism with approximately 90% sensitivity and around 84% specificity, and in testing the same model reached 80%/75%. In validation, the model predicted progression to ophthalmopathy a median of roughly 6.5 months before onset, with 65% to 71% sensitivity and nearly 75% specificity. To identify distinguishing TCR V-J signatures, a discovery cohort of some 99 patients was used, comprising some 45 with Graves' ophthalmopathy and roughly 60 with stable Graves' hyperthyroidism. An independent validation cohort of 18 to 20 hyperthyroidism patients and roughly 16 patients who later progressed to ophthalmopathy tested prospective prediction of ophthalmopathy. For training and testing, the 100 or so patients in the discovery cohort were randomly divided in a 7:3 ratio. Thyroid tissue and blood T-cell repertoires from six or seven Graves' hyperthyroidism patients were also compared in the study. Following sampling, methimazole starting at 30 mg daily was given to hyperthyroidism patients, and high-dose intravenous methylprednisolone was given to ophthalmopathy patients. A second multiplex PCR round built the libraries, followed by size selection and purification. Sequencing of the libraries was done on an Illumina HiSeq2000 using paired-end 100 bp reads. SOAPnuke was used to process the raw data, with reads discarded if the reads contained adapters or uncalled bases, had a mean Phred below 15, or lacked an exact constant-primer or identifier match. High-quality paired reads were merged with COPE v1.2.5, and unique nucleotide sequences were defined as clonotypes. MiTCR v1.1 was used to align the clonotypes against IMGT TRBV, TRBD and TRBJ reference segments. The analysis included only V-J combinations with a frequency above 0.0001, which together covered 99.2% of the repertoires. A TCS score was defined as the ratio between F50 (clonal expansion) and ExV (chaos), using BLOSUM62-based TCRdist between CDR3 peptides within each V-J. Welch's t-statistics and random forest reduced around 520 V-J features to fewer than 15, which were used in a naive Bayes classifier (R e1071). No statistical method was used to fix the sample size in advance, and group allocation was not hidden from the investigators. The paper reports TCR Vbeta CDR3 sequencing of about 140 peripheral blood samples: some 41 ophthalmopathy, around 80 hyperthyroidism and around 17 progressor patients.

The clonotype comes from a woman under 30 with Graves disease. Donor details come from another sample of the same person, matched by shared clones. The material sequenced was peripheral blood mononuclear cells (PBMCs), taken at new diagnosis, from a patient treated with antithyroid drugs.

The CDR3 protein sequence reads: CASSQDRGRQETQYF. The nucleotide sequence is TGCGCCAGCAGCCAAGATCGTGGGAGACAAGAGACCCAGTACTTC. This chain is built from TRBV4-3 and TRBJ2-5, with a tentative D gene TRBD2 over 5 matching bases. Trimming removed 0 bases from V and 2 bases from J, leaving 10 bases between the germline ends. The CDR3 has 15 amino acids, counting the end cysteine and phenylalanine. Only the CDR3 region is kept as DNA, spanning 45 bases read in frame from base 1. Looking up the germline V gene yields CDR1 LGHNA and CDR2 YSLEER.